The T cell receptor beta chain described here comes from a study of beta chain features in type 1 diabetes. cDNA synthesis used the whole RNA isolate, giving expressed TCRB sequences. The method was immunoSEQ multiplex PCR; TCRdb's version includes in-frame clones alone and lacks a portion of them. The sample includes hundreds of thousands of clones, approximately 15% of them seen just once. This CDR3 comprises 15 residues. Germline loops: CDR1 SGHRS, CDR2 YFSETQ. The V and J ends lost 4 bases and 4 bases respectively, with 16 bases between them. Study-wide results and caveats: Patients with Type 1 diabetes showed moderately but significantly shorter TCRB CDR3s in all four CD4+ subsets.

As concerns this clone: Its cognate antigen is unknown.

This clonotype originated in a man younger than 35 with type 1 diabetes. The V and J genes are TRBV5-1 and TRBJ2-3; maybe TRBD2 (7 bases). Sequenced material: naive CD4+ T cells from blood. The CDR3: CASSTLGGGADTQYF. CDR3 nucleotides: TGCGCCAGCAGCACCCTAGGGGGGGGCGCAGATACGCAGTATTTT. The whole variable domain, remainder taken from reference TRBV5-1 and TRBJ2-3, is KAGVTQTPRYLIKTRGQQVTLSCSPISGHRSVSWYQQTPGQGLQFLFEYFSETQRNKGNFPGRFSGRQFSNSRSEMNVSTLELGDSALYLCASSTLGGGADTQYFGPGTRLTVL.